These 17 T cell receptor beta chains came from one sample sequenced in a study of graft-versus-host responses after intestinal transplantation. The method was immunoSEQ multiplex PCR; TCRdb's version includes in-frame clones alone and lacks a portion of them. Here the sample spans about 120,000 clones, approximately 92% being singletons. The antigens of these receptors remain unknown. This specimen was unstimulated CD4+ T cells sorted from spleen or lymph node cells, taken before intestinal transplant. The receptors derive from a human donor who received an intestinal transplant.

The rearrangement uses TRBV9 and TRBJ2-1, with D possibly TRBD2 on 6 matching bases. V was cut by 4 bases and J by 4 bases, with 9 bases left in between. The CDR3 extends over 13 amino acids. Germline V gene data show CDR1 as SGDLS and CDR2 as YYNGEE. The CDR3 bases are TGTGCCAGCAGCTGGGGACTTTACAATGAGCAGTTCTTC. Protein product: CASSWGLYNEQFF. The variable domain in full, with the rest retrieved from reference TRBV9 and TRBJ2-1, is DSGVTQTPKHLITATGQRVTLRCSPRSGDLSVYWYQQSLDQGLQFLIQYYNGEERAKGNILERFSAQQFPDLHSELNLSSLELGDSALYFCASSWGLYNEQFFGPGTRLTVL.

V and J are TRBV27 and TRBJ2-3, with 14 nucleotides matching TRBD2. This CDR3 spans 18 amino acids. Germline V lookup: CDR1 MNHEY, CDR2 SMNVEV (reference sequence). V was pared by 2 bases and J by 3 bases, with 7 bases of the junction left unmatched. The CDR3 sequence: CASSLIRLAGGRTDTQYF. The CDR3 DNA reads as TGTGCCAGCAGTTTAATCCGACTAGCGGGAGGGAGAACAGATACGCAGTATTTT.

The chain links TRBV29-1 to TRBJ2-3; 14 bases align to TRBD2. J was trimmed by 1 base and V by 5 bases; bases with no gene match: 17. Germline assignment: CDR1 SQVTM and CDR2 ANQGSEA. This CDR3 region has 20 residues. This CDR3 is CSVYGTSGSRRERGTDTQYF. For the CDR3, the DNA is TGCAGCGTTTACGGGACTAGCGGGAGTAGAAGGGAGCGCGGCACAGATACGCAGTATTTT.

V gene TRBV7-3 combines with J gene TRBJ1-1, with a weak D call TRBD1 (5 bases). Trimming shortened V by 5 bases and J by 0 bases, and 10 bases separated the two germline ends. There are 14 residues in the CDR3. Germline V CDR1 and CDR2: SGHTA, FQGTGA. The CDR3 DNA sequence: TGTGCCAGCAGCCCGCAGGGTCTGAACACTGAAGCTTTCTTT. This sequence encodes CASSPQGLNTEAFF.

This clone was picked up a small number of times. The chain joins TRBV6-5 to TRBJ1-1; D is undetermined. Germline loops: CDR1 MNHEY, CDR2 SVGAGI. V gave up 5 bases and J gave up 5 bases, with 6 bases separating them. This CDR3 is built from 11 residues. The CDR3 loop reads CASSEETEAFF. The CDR3 region has the DNA TGTGCCAGCAGTGAGGAGACTGAAGCTTTCTTT.

The genes are TRBV5-1 and TRBJ1-1; D is ambiguous. V dropped 0 bases and J dropped 5 bases, with 8 bases sitting between them. The length of the CDR3 is 13 residues. Looked up from germline, CDR1 is SGHRS and CDR2 is YFSETQ. CDR3 sequence reads: CASSLVAATEAFF. As DNA, the CDR3 is TGCGCCAGCAGCTTGGTTGCGGCGACTGAAGCTTTCTTT.

The chain recombines TRBV7-3 with TRBJ2-1, with D tentatively TRBD2 (6 bases). Trimming stripped 4 bases from V and 0 bases from J, with 10 bases between. The CDR3 spans 15 residues. Looked up from germline, CDR1 is SGHTA and CDR2 is FQGTGA. The CDR3 spells CASSSGLASYNEQFF. The CDR3 DNA reads TGTGCCAGCAGCTCGGGACTTGCCTCCTACAATGAGCAGTTCTTC.

The V gene is TRBV6-4, the J gene TRBJ2-5; 9 positions match TRBD1. The CDR3 has 15 amino acids. The germline gives CDR1 MRHNA, CDR2 SNTAGT. After removal of 2 bases from V and 5 bases from J, the junction contained 6 bases not matched to a gene. Here the CDR3 reads CASSDKGQGLETQYF. The DNA for the CDR3 is TGTGCCAGCAGTGACAAAGGACAGGGGCTTGAGACCCAGTACTTC.

This clone was seen only once. The chain carries TRBV29-1 and TRBJ2-2, with D maybe TRBD2 (6 bases). V lost 2 bases and J 1 base, leaving 8 bases between the germline ends. This CDR3 has 14 residues. The germline V gene has CDR1 SQVTM and CDR2 ANQGSEA. The CDR3 DNA follows: TGCAGCGTTGAAAGGGAGGAGAACACCGGGGAGCTGTTTTTT. It codes for CSVEREENTGELFF.

On this clone itself: The same CDR3 also results from other DNA sequences found in this sample. The rearrangement uses TRBV28 and TRBJ2-5; D possibly uses TRBD1 or TRBD2 (6 bases each). Per germline, CDR1 MDHEN and CDR2 SYDVKM. Deletions cut 2 bases from V and 5 bases from J, with 15 bases between. The CDR3 covers 15 residues. CDR3 protein: CASSLGSGARETQYF. The CDR3, as DNA: TGTGCCAGCAGTTTAGGATCGGGGGCACGGGAGACCCAGTACTTC.

This clone occurred a few times. This sequence joins TRBV19 and TRBJ2-7, with TRBD2 matching 10 bases. The CDR3 extends over 15 amino acids. Germline CDR1 reads LNHDA; CDR2 reads SQIVND (reference sequence). The ends lost 6 bases at V and 1 base at J; junction bases unmatched: 6. The CDR3, as DNA: TGTGCCAGTAGCAAAGGGACTAGCGTATCCTACGAGCAGTACTTC. It yields the protein CASSKGTSVSYEQYF.

The chain carries TRBV15 and TRBJ2-5, with 7 bases that match TRBD2. With 5 bases clipped from V and 5 bases from J, the junction kept 11 bases outside the gene matches. CDR1 is LNHNV and CDR2 is YYDKDF in the germline V gene (reference sequence). This CDR3 has 15 residues. The CDR3 is CATSAFQRGTETQYF. The CDR3 bases are TGTGCCACCAGCGCCTTCCAGCGGGGAACGGAGACCCAGTACTTC.

The chain uses TRBV9 and TRBJ2-7; TRBD1 matches at 8 bases. The CDR3 sequence is 15 residues long. CDR1 is SGDLS and CDR2 is YYNGEE in the germline V gene. Losses at the gene ends were 4 bases for V and 5 bases for J; bases not matched to a gene: 11. The CDR3 region is CASSKSRGRIDEQYF. The DNA for the CDR3 is TGTGCCAGCAGCAAATCCAGGGGGCGCATAGACGAGCAGTACTTC.

V gene TRBV5-1 combines with J gene TRBJ1-4; D is possibly TRBD1 (5 bases). Between the trimmed V and J ends, which lost 3 bases and 0 bases, there was a span of 12 bases. This CDR3 has 16 residues. The germline CDR1 and CDR2 sequences are SGHRS and YFSETQ. In DNA, the CDR3 is TGCGCCAGCAGCTGGCAGCAGGGCCCAACTAATGAAAAACTGTTTTTT. The encoded protein is CASSWQQGPTNEKLFF.

V and J are TRBV27 and TRBJ1-5; TRBD1 is a possible D gene (6 bases). Trimming left V 3 bases short and J 1 base short, with 10 bases between. CDR3 length: 15 amino acids. The germline V gene encodes CDR1 MNHEY and CDR2 SMNVEV (reference sequence). As DNA, the CDR3 is TGTGCCAGCAGTTTTGAGGGGGACAGCAATCAGCCCCAGCATTTT. Amino acids: CASSFEGDSNQPQHF.

The rearrangement uses TRBV6-1 and TRBJ2-1; 7 bases align to TRBD1. This CDR3 contains 14 residues. Germline values: CDR1 MNHNS, CDR2 SASEGT. Germline trimming cut 4 bases from V and 3 bases from J; bases unmatched to any gene: 3. The CDR3 sequence: CASSVRQGYNEQFF. The CDR3 nucleotides read TGTGCCAGCAGTGTCCGACAGGGCTACAATGAGCAGTTCTTC.

The chain employs TRBV6-5 and TRBJ2-3; D perhaps matches TRBD2 (5 bases). CDR3 length: 14 amino acids. CDR1 is MNHEY, CDR2 SVGAGI, per germline. V was cut by 5 bases and J by 9 bases, with 18 bases left in between. CDR3 sequence (DNA): TGTGCCAGCAGTCAGCGCCAACTAGTCCAAACGCAGTATTTT. Translation: CASSQRQLVQTQYF.